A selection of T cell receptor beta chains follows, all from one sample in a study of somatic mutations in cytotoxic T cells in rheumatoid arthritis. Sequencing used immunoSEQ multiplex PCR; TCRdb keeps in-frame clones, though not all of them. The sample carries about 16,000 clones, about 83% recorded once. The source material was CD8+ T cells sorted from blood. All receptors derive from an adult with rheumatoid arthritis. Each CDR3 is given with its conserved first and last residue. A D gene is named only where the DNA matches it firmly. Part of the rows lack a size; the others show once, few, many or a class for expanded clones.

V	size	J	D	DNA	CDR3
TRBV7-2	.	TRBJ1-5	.	TGTGCCAGCAGCCCCTCGAGAGGAGTCAGCAATCAGCCCCAGCATTTT	CASSPSRGVSNQPQHF
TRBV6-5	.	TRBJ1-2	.	TGTGCCAGCAGTTACTCGGCCGGACATAACTATGGCTACACCTTC	CASSYSAGHNYGYTF
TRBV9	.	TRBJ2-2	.	TGTGCCAGCAGCGTTTGGGGTTCGAACACCGGGGAGCTGTTTTTT	CASSVWGSNTGELFF
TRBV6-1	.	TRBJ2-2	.	TGTGCCAGCATTGGGCAGAACACCGGGGAGCTGTTTTTT	CASIGQNTGELFF
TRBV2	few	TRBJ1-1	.	TGTGCCAGCAGTTGGGCCTCAGAAGCTTTCTTT	CASSWASEAFF
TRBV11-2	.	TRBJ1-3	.	TGTGCCAGCAGCTTAGTTGGGTCTCAAGACACCATATATTTT	CASSLVGSQDTIYF
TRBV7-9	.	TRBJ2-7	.	TGTGCCAGCAGCCCCCTTTCAGGGAGCTCCTACGAGCAGTACTTC	CASSPLSGSSYEQYF
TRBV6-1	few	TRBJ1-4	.	TGTGCCAGCAGTGAACCCTGGGGGGCAACTAATGAAAAACTGTTTTTT	CASSEPWGATNEKLFF
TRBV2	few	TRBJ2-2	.	TGTGCCAGCAGTGAAGTGGCAGCCACCGGGGAGCTGTTTTTT	CASSEVAATGELFF
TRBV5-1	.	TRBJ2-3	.	TGCGCCAGCAGCCCTTGGGAGGCGGCAGATACGCAGTATTTT	CASSPWEAADTQYF
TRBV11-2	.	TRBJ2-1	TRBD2	TGTGCCAGCAGCGTAACTAGCGGGGGATACAATGAGCAGTTCTTC	CASSVTSGGYNEQFF
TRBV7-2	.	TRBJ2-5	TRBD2	TGTGCCAGCAGCTTACACGGGGGGGCCGGGGAGACCCAGTACTTC	CASSLHGGAGETQYF
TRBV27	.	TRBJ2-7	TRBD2	TGTGCCAGCAGTACAAGCGGGGGGGCTATCGAGCAGTACTTC	CASSTSGGAIEQYF
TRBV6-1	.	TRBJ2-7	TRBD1	TGTGCCAGCAGTGAAGCGAGGACAGGCCGAGGGGTGGAGTACTTC	CASSEARTGRGVEYF
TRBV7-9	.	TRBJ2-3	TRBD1	TGTGCCAGCAGCTTCCGGGACAGAAGCACAGATACGCAGTATTTT	CASSFRDRSTDTQYF
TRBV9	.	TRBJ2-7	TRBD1	TGTGCCAGCAGCCTTTCCCCGGGACAGGGTAACTACGAGCAGTACTTC	CASSLSPGQGNYEQYF
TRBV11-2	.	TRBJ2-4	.	TGTGCCAGCAGCTTAGGGAGACAGACCTTAGCCAAAAACATTCAGTACTTC	CASSLGRQTLAKNIQYF
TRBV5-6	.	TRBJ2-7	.	TGTGCCAGCAGCTTGGCCCTCTACGAGCAGTACTTC	CASSLALYEQYF
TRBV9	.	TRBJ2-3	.	TGTGCCAGCAGCGGCAACTACGCAGATACGCAGTATTTT	CASSGNYADTQYF
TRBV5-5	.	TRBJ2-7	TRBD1	TGTGCCAGCAGCTTGTCTCCGGGACAGAGCAACTACGAGCAGTACTTC	CASSLSPGQSNYEQYF
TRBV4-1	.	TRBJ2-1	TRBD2	TGCGCCAGCAGCCACCTAGCGGGCGGCTCCTACAATGAGCAGTTCTTC	CASSHLAGGSYNEQFF
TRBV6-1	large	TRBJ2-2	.	TGTGCCAGCAGTGAAGGGGCAGGGCACACCGGGGAGCTGTTTTTT	CASSEGAGHTGELFF
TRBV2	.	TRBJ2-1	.	TGTGCCAGCAGTGAACCCCTCAGGGAGAATGAGCAGTTCTTC	CASSEPLRENEQFF
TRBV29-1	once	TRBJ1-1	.	TGCAGCGTTGAACTTGGGGTACTAGCTTTCTTT	CSVELGVLAFF
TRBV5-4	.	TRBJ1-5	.	TGTGCCAGCAGCTTCGGGGACGGTCGGCCCCAGCATTTT	CASSFGDGRPQHF
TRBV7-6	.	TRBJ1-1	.	TGTGCCAGCAGCTTATTTGGTGAAGCAATGAACACTGAAGCTTTCTTT	CASSLFGEAMNTEAFF
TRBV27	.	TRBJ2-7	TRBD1	TGTGCCAGCAGCCTCGACAGGGCCTACGAGCAGTACTTC	CASSLDRAYEQYF
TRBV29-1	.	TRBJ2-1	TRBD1	TGCAGCGCCGAGGCGGGACAGGGATACTTCTACAATGAGCAGTTCTTC	CSAEAGQGYFYNEQFF
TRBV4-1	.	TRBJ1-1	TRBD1	TGCGCCAGCAGCCGACCGGACAGGGGGAACACTGAAGCTTTCTTT	CASSRPDRGNTEAFF
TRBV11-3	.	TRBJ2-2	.	TGTGCCAGCAGCTCTTGGTACACCGGGGAGCTGTTTTTT	CASSSWYTGELFF
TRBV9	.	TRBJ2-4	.	TGTGCCAGCAGCGTAGCCCCCCAGGAGGGGCCACTAGCCAAAAACATTCAGTACTTC	CASSVAPQEGPLAKNIQYF
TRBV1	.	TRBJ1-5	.	TGCACCAGCAGCCAAGTAGTTCATTTAACTTCTGGCCACAATCAGCCCCAGCATTTT	CTSSQVVHLTSGHNQPQHF
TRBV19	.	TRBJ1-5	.	TGTGCCAGTAGTATGTTCATTGGGGATAATCAGCCCCAGCATTTT	CASSMFIGDNQPQHF